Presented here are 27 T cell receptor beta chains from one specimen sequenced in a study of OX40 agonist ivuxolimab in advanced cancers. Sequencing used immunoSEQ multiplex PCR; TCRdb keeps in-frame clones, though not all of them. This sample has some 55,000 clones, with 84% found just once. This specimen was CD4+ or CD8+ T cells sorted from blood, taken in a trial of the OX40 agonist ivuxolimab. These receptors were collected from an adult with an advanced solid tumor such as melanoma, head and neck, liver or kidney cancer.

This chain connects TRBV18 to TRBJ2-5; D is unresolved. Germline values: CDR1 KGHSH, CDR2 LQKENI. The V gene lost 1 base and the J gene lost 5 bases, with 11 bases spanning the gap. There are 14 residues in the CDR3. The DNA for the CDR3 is TGTGCCAGCTCACCACAGGGCTTGGGGGAGACCCAGTACTTC. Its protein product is CASSPQGLGETQYF.

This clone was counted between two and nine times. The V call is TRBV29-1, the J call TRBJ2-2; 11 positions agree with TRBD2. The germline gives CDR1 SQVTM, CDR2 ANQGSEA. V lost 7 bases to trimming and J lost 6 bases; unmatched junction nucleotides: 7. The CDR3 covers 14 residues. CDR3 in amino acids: CSAKELAGAGELFF. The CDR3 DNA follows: TGCAGCGCAAAGGAACTAGCGGGAGCCGGGGAGCTGTTTTTT.

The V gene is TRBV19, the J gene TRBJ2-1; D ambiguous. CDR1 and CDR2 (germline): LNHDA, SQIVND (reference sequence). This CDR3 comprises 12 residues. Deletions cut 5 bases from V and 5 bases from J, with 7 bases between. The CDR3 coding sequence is TGTGCCAGTAGTGATAGGAACAATGAGCAGTTCTTC. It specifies CASSDRNNEQFF.

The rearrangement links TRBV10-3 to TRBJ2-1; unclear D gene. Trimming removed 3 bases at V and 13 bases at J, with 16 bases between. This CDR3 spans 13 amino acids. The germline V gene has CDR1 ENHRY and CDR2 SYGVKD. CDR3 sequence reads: CAISDRLESPQFF. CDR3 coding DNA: TGTGCCATCAGTGATAGGCTCGAGTCCCCCCAGTTCTTC.

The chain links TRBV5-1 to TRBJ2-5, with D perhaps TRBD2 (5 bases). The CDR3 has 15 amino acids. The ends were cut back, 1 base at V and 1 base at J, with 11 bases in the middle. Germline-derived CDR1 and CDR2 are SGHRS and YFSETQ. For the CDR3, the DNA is TGCGCCAGCAGCTTGTCGGGAACGGCCCAAGAGACCCAGTACTTC. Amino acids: CASSLSGTAQETQYF.

This CDR3 reads CASSWRTGGFAYNSPLHF. CDR3 DNA sequence: TGTGCCAGCAGTTGGCGTACAGGGGGCTTCGCCTATAATTCACCCCTCCACTTT. The rearrangement joins TRBV5-4 to TRBJ1-6; 9 bases line up with TRBD1. The CDR3 runs to 18 residues. J was trimmed by 2 bases and V by 5 bases; bases with no gene match: 11. CDR1 SGHNT and CDR2 YYREEE come from the germline V gene (reference sequence). The whole variable domain, remainder taken from reference TRBV5-4 and TRBJ1-6, is ETGVTQSPTHLIKTRGQQVTLRCSSQSGHNTVSWYQQALGQGPQFIFQYYREEENGRGNFPPRFSGLQFPNYSSELNVNALELDDSALYLCASSWRTGGFAYNSPLHFGNGTRLTVT.

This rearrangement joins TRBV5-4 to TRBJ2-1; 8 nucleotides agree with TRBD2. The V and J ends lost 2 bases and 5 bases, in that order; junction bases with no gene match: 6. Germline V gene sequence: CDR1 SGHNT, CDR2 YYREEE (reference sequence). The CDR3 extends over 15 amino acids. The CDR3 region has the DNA TGTGCCAGCAGCTTACCGGGACTAGACCACAATGAGCAGTTCTTC. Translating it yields CASSLPGLDHNEQFF.

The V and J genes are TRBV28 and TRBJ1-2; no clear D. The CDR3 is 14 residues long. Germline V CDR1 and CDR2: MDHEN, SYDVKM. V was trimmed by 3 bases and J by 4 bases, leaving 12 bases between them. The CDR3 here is CASSFALLGYGYTF. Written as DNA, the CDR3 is TGTGCCAGCAGTTTTGCCCTGTTGGGCTATGGCTACACCTTC.

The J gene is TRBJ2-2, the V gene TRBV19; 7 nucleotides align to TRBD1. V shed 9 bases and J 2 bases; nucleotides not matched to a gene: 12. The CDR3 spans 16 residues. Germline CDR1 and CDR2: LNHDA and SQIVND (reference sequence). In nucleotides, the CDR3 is TGTGCCAGCCACAACTTCCGGGACAGTAACACCGGGGAGCTGTTTTTT. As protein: CASHNFRDSNTGELFF.

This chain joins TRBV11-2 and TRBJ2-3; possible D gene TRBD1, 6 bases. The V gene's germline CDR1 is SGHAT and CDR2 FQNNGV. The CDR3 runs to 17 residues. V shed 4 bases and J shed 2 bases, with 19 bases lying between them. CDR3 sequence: CASSWRQVVFPTDTQYF. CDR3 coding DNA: TGTGCCAGCAGCTGGAGACAGGTCGTGTTCCCCACAGATACGCAGTATTTT.

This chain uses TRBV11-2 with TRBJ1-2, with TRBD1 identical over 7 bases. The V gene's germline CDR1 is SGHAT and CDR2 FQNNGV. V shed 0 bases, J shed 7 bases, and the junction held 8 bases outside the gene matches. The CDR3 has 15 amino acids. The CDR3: CASSLDRKGAGGYTF. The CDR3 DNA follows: TGTGCCAGCAGCTTAGATCGAAAGGGGGCTGGTGGCTACACCTTC.

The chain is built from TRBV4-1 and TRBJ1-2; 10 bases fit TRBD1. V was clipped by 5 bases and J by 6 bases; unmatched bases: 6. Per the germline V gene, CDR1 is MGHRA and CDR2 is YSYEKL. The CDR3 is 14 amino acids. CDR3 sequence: CASSSPGQGNGYTF. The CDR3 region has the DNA TGCGCCAGCAGCTCACCGGGACAGGGGAATGGCTACACCTTC.

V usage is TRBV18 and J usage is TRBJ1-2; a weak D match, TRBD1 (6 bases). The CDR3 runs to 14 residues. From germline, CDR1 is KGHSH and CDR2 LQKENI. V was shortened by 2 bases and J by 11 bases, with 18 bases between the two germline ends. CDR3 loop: CASSPIRGKQGYTF. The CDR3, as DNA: TGTGCCAGCTCACCAATCAGGGGCAAACAGGGTTACACCTTC.

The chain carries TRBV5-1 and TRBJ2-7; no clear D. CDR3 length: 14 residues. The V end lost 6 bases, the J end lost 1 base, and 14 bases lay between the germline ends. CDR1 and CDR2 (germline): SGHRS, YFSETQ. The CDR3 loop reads CASKVDAPSYEQYF. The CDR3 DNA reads TGCGCCAGCAAGGTTGATGCCCCTTCCTACGAGCAGTACTTC.

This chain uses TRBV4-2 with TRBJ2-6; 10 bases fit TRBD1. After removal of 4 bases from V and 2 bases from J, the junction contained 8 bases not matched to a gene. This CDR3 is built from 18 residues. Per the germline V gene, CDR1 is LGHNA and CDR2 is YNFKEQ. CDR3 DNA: TGTGCCAGCAGCCCCCGCGGACAGGGGGTTGCTGGGGCCAACGTCCTGACTTTC. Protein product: CASSPRGQGVAGANVLTF.

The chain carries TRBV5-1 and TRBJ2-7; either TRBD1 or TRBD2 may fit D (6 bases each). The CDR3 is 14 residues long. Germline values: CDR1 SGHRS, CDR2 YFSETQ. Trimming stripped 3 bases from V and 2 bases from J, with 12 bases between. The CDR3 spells CASSYLGGTYEQYF. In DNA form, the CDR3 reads TGCGCCAGCAGCTATCTAGGGGGGACCTACGAGCAGTACTTC. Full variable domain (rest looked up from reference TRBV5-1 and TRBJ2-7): KAGVTQTPRYLIKTRGQQVTLSCSPISGHRSVSWYQQTPGQGLQFLFEYFSETQRNKGNFPGRFSGRQFSNSRSEMNVSTLELGDSALYLCASSYLGGTYEQYFGPGTRLTVT.

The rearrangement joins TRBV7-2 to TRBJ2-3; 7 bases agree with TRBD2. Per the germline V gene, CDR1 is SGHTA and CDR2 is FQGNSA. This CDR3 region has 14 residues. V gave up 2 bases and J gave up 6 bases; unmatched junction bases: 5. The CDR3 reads CASSLLSSGDTQYF. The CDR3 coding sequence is TGTGCCAGCAGCTTATTATCTAGCGGCGATACGCAGTATTTT. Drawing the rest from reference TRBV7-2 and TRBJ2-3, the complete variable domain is GAGVSQSPSNKVTEKGKDVELRCDPISGHTALYWYRQSLGQGLEFLIYFQGNSAPDKSGLPSDRFSAERTGGSVSTLTIQRTQQEDSAVYLCASSLLSSGDTQYFGPGTRLTVL.

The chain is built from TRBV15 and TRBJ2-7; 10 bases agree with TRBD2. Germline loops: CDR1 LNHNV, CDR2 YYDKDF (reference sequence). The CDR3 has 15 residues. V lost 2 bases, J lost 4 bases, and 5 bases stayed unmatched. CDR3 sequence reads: CATSRRTSGTYEQYF. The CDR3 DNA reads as TGTGCCACCAGCAGAAGGACTAGCGGCACTTACGAGCAGTACTTC.

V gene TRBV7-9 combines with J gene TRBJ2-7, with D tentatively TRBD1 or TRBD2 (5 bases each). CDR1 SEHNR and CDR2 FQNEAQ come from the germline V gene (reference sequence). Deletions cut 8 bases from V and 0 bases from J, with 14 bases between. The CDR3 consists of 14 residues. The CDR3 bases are TGTGCCAGCCAACCGGGGCAGAGCTCCTACGAGCAGTACTTC. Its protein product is CASQPGQSSYEQYF.

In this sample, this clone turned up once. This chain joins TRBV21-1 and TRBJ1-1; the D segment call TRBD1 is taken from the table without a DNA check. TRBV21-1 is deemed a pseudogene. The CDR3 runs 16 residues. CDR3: CASSHPDREVFTEAFF. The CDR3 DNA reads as TGTGCCAGCAGCCACCCCGACAGGGAGGTTTTCACTGAAGCTTTCTTT.

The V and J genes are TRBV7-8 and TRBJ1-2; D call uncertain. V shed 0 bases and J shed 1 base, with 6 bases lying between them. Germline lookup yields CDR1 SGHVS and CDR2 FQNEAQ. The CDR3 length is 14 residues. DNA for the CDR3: TGTGCCAGCAGCTTAGCCGAGAATAACTATGGCTACACCTTC. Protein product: CASSLAENNYGYTF.

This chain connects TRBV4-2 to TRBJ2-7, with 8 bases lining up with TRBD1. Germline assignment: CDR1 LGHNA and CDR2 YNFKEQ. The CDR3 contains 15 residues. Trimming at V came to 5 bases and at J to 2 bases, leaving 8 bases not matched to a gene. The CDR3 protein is CASSLGQGAPYEQYF. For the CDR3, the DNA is TGTGCCAGCAGCTTGGGGCAGGGGGCGCCCTACGAGCAGTACTTC.

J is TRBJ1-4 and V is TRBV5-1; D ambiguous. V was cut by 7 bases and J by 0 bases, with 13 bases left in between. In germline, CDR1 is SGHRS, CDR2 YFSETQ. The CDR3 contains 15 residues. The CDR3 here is CASPNVGATNEKLFF. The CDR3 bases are TGCGCCAGCCCAAATGTCGGGGCAACTAATGAAAAACTGTTTTTT.

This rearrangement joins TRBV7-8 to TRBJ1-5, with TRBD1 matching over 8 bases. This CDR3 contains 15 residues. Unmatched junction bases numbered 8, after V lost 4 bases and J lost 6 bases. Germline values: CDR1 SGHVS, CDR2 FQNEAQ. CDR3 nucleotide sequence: TGTGCCAGCAGCTCGCTAGACAGGGGAATTCAGCCCCAGCATTTT. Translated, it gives CASSSLDRGIQPQHF.

The CDR3: CASSLVYETQYF. The DNA of the CDR3 is TGTGCCAGCAGCTTAGTTTACGAGACCCAGTACTTC. The chain carries TRBV7-8 and TRBJ2-5, with D hard to call. The length of the CDR3 is 12 residues. V was cut by 1 base and J by 5 bases, with 5 bases left in between. The germline gives CDR1 SGHVS, CDR2 FQNEAQ.

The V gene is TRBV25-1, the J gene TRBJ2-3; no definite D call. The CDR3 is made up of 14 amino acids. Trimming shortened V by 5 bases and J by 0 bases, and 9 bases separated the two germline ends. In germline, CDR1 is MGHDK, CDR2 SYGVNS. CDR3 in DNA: TGTGCCAGCAGTAGGGCCAGGAGCACAGATACGCAGTATTTT. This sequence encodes CASSRARSTDTQYF.

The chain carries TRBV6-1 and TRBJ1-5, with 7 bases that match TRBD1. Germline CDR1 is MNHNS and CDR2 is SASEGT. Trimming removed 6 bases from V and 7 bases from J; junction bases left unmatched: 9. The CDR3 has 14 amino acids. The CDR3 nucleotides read TGTGCCAGCAGCCGCACTGACAGGGTGCAGCCCCAGCATTTT. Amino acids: CASSRTDRVQPQHF.